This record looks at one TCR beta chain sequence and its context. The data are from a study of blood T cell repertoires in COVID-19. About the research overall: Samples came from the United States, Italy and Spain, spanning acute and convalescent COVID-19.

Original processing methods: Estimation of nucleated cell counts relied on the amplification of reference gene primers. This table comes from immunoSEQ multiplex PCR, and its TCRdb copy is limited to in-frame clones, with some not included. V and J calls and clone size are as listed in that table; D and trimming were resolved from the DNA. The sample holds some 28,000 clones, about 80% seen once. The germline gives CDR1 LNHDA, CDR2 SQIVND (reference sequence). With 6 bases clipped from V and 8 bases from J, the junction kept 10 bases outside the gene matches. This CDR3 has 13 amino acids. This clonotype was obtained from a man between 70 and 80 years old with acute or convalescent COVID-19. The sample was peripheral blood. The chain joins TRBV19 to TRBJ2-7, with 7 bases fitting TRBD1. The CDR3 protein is CASRRTGVGKQYF. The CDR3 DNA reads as TGTGCCAGTAGGCGTACAGGGGTCGGTAAGCAGTACTTC.